The clone carrying this T cell receptor (beta chain) was recorded many times. The TCR beta CDR3 regions underwent amplification from RNA transcripts. First-round RT-PCR employed HTBI primers, with a second-round multiplex PCR after it. TCRdb reanalysed the multiplex PCR reads using MiXCR and keeps one entry per CDR3 protein. The sample lists hundreds of thousands of distinct CDR3 sequences; approximately 15% were seen once. This entry is derived from a study of Graves' ophthalmopathy and Graves' hyperthyroidism. The specimen sequenced was blood. This receptor was identified in a woman younger than 45 with Graves' ophthalmopathy.

CDR3 DNA: TGCGCCAGCAGCCGAAGCGGGGGCGCCTGGGAGACCCAGTACTTC. Translated, it gives CASSRSGGAWETQYF. The genes are TRBV4-1 and TRBJ2-5, with 8 positions matching TRBD2. From germline, CDR1 is MGHRA and CDR2 YSYEKL. This CDR3 has 15 residues. V lost 4 bases, J lost 5 bases, and 9 bases stayed unmatched.